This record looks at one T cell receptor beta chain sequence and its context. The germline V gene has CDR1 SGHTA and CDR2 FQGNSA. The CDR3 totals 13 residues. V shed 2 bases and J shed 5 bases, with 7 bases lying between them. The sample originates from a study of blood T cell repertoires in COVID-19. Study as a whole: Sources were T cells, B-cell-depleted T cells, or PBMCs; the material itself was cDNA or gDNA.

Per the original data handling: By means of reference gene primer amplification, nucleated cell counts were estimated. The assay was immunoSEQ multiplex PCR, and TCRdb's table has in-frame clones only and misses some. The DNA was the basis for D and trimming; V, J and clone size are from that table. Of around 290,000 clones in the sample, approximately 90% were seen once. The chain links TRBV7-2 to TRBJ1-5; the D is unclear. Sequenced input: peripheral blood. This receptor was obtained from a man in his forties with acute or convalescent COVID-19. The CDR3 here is CASSLIRDQPQHF. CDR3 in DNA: TGTGCCAGCAGCTTAATTCGGGATCAGCCCCAGCATTTT.